This T cell receptor beta chain was sequenced in a study of T-cell reconstitution after alpha-beta-depleted transplantation in children. A TCRbeta library incorporating unique molecular identifiers was prepared. TCRdb ran MiXCR on the PCR reads and lists one entry per CDR3 protein. The table lists about a million distinct CDR3 sequences, about 26% of them singletons, with over 25% in the top ten. General observations from the study: Expanded clones from the graft, numbering several hundred, reportedly supplied alpha-beta T cells about two months after transplant. From newly produced T cells came most of the T-cell counts and diversity one year after transplant. At day 60, the high TCRbeta diversity found in some patients originated from recipient T cells and thymic progenitors that had survived.

The germline CDR1 and CDR2 sequences are SNHLY and FYNNEI. The CDR3 consists of 15 residues. This clonotype has a handful of counts. The antigen remains unidentified. Compared with germline, one end of the junction differs, possibly owing to a read error. The sequences come from PBMCs, mostly from graft donor cells, collected 360 days after TCRalphabeta/CD19-depleted stem cell transplant. This sequence originates from a boy in the first two years of life who had a stem cell transplant for SCID, so the T cells may come from the graft donor. The chain uses TRBV2 and TRBJ1-1; D may be TRBD1 (5 bases). The CDR3 loop is CAGSTQGLGVTEAFF. In nucleotides, the CDR3 is TGTGCCGGCAGTACGCAGGGCCTCGGGGTCACTGAAGCTTTCTTT.